A single sample gave rise to the 22 T cell receptor beta chains below, sequenced in a study of identical twins' blood T cells. Via MiXCR, TCRdb re-called the 5' RACE reads, giving one row per CDR3 protein. The profile shows a few hundred thousand distinct CDR3 sequences, approximately 30% of them singletons. The sample taken for sequencing was PBMCs. These receptor sequences come from a woman aged 18-55 years in good health.

The chain employs TRBV20-1 and TRBJ1-4; D is unclear. This CDR3 spans 14 amino acids. Germline lookup yields CDR1 DFQATT and CDR2 SNEGSKA (reference sequence). V lost 6 bases and J lost 8, with 19 bases in between. The CDR3 DNA reads as TGCAGTGCCACCGTTCCGGGCGCGGGGGAAAAACTGTTTTTT. It is translated as CSATVPGAGEKLFF.

This clonotype has ten or more counts. The junction departs from the called germline gene at one end, perhaps through a read error. CDR3 protein: CASSLGDEAFF. In nucleotides, the CDR3 is TGTGCCAGCAGTTTAGGGGATGAAGCTTTCTTT. V usage is TRBV7-2 and J usage is TRBJ1-1; D might be TRBD1 (5 bases). This CDR3 has 11 amino acids. The germline gives CDR1 SGHTA, CDR2 FQGNSA.

J is TRBJ1-2 and V is TRBV18, with a possible D match to TRBD1 (6 bases). Trimming took off 3 bases at V and 7 bases at J, with 24 bases between the two ends. The CDR3 contains 17 residues. CDR1 is KGHSH and CDR2 is LQKENI in the germline V gene. CDR3 in DNA: TGTGCCAGCTCACCCACCGACCACCGACCAGGGGATGTTGGCTACACCTTC. Translation: CASSPTDHRPGDVGYTF. The full variable domain, in which reference TRBV18 and TRBJ1-2 provide the parts outside the CDR3, is NAGVMQNPRHLVRRRGQEARLRCSPMKGHSHVYWYRQLPEEGLKFMVYLQKENIIDESGMPKERFSAEFPKEGPSILRIQQVVRGDSAAYFCASSPTDHRPGDVGYTFGSGTRLTVV.

V is TRBV6-1 and J is TRBJ1-1; D ambiguous. The CDR3 runs to 14 residues. Trimming left V 4 bases short and J 11 bases short, with 20 bases between. Germline V gene sequence: CDR1 MNHNS, CDR2 SASEGT. CDR3 sequence: CASSVVVTPTNAFF. The CDR3 DNA follows: TGTGCCAGCAGTGTGGTGGTCACCCCCACCAACGCTTTCTTT.

The V and J genes are TRBV20-1 and TRBJ2-3; a weak D match, TRBD1 (5 bases). The CDR3 contains 11 residues. V was pared by 8 bases and J by 9 bases, with 15 bases between. Germline V gene data show CDR1 as DFQATT and CDR2 as SNEGSKA (reference sequence). The CDR3 DNA is TGCAGTTCGTCAAAGGGGCGGACGCAGTATTTT. Translating gives CSSSKGRTQYF.

The V gene is TRBV9, the J gene TRBJ1-2, with D hard to call. V was cut by 0 bases and J by 8 bases, with 11 bases left in between. Germline V lookup: CDR1 SGDLS, CDR2 YYNGEE. The CDR3 totals 13 residues. This chain's CDR3 is CASSVAEGLGYTF. The CDR3 coding sequence is TGTGCCAGCAGCGTAGCGGAGGGTTTGGGCTACACCTTC.

This clonotype appeared a few times. This chain links TRBV14 with TRBJ2-1; D is possibly TRBD2 (5 bases). Germline loops: CDR1 SGHDN, CDR2 FVKESK. The length of the CDR3 is 16 residues. V lost 1 base and J lost 0, with 10 bases in between. DNA of the CDR3: TGTGCCAGCAGCCAAGTTCGAGGGAGCTCCTACAATGAGCAGTTCTTC. Translation gives CASSQVRGSSYNEQFF.

CDR3 in amino acids: CSARDMAGGNTEAFF. The CDR3, as DNA: TGCAGTGCTAGAGATATGGCAGGGGGGAACACTGAAGCTTTCTTT. V and J are TRBV20-1 and TRBJ1-1; 7 bases align to TRBD1. The CDR3 contains 15 residues. J was trimmed by 1 base and V by 0 bases; bases with no gene match: 5. Germline lookup yields CDR1 DFQATT and CDR2 SNEGSKA (reference sequence).

This chain links TRBV30 with TRBJ1-3; tentatively, D is TRBD1 (5 bases). Trimming removed 3 bases from V and 4 bases from J, with 10 bases in between. The CDR3 has 13 residues. The V gene's germline CDR1 is GTSNPN and CDR2 SVGIG (reference sequence). The CDR3 is CAWRPEGGNTIYF. Written as DNA, the CDR3 is TGTGCCTGGAGACCCGAGGGGGGAAACACCATATATTTT.

This clonotype was counted a few times. This chain links TRBV20-1 with TRBJ2-7; 10 bases match TRBD2. There are 14 residues in the CDR3. The V segment lost 3 bases and the J segment 2 bases; nucleotides outside the gene matches: 4. The V gene's germline CDR1 is DFQATT and CDR2 SNEGSKA (reference sequence). In DNA, the CDR3 is TGCAGTGCTAGGTCCGGGACTAGCGCCTACGAGCAGTACTTC. Protein: CSARSGTSAYEQYF.

As to this clonotype: Just one base apart from a much larger clone, this may be a read error. V usage is TRBV29-1 and J usage is TRBJ1-2; D not resolved. Germline CDR1 SQVTM, CDR2 ANQGSEA. Deletions cut 4 bases from V and 0 bases from J, with 6 bases between. This CDR3 is built from 12 residues. The CDR3 loop reads CSVVIANYGYTF. Here the CDR3 DNA reads TGCAGCGTTGTTATCGCTAACTATGGCTACACCTTC.

The chain joins TRBV6-5 to TRBJ1-1, with D maybe TRBD1 (5 bases). CDR3 size: 13 residues. V was trimmed by 7 bases and J by 7 bases, leaving 16 bases between them. Germline CDR1 reads MNHEY; CDR2 reads SVGAGI. CDR3 amino acids: CASIPPGGGEAFF. DNA for the CDR3: TGTGCCAGCATCCCCCCGGGGGGAGGTGAAGCTTTCTTT.

A note on this clonotype: One end of the junction is discordant with germline, which a read error may explain. The V and J genes are TRBV6-2 or TRBV6-3 and TRBJ2-7; D is perhaps TRBD1 (5 bases). The CDR3 totals 14 residues. Germline CDR1 and CDR2: MNHEY and SVGEGT. The CDR3 is CASSYDQGSYKQYF. The CDR3 nucleotides read TGTGCCAGCAGTTACGATCAGGGCTCCTACAAGCAGTACTTC.

The CDR3 reads CASSSTVFSTDTQYF. CDR3 bases: TGTGCCAGCAGTTCGACAGTATTTAGCACAGATACGCAGTATTTT. The chain couples TRBV7-2 to TRBJ2-3, with D perhaps TRBD1 (5 bases). Germline V gives CDR1 SGHTA, CDR2 FQGNSA. The CDR3 extends over 15 amino acids. Trimming stripped 6 bases from V and 0 bases from J, with 13 bases between.

To note about this clonotype: One end of the junction varies from germline; a read error may be responsible. The V call is TRBV6-1, the J call TRBJ2-7; 8 nucleotides agree with TRBD2. The germline gives CDR1 MNHNS, CDR2 SASEGT. CDR3 length: 15 amino acids. CDR3 DNA: TGTACCAGCAGCGGGGGCCTCCGAGGCTCCTACGAGCAGTACTTC. Encoded protein: CTSSGGLRGSYEQYF.

The chain links TRBV19 to TRBJ1-1; TRBD1 might be the D (5 bases). Looked up from germline, CDR1 is LNHDA and CDR2 is SQIVND (reference sequence). The ends were cut back, 1 base at V and 1 base at J, with 10 bases in the middle. The CDR3 contains 15 residues. CDR3 sequence reads: CASSIATGSNTEAFF. CDR3 coding DNA: TGTGCCAGTAGTATAGCTACAGGATCGAACACTGAAGCTTTCTTT. The full variable domain, rest sourced from reference TRBV19 and TRBJ1-1, is DGGITQSPKYLFRKEGQNVTLSCEQNLNHDAMYWYRQDPGQGLRLIYYSQIVNDFQKGDIAEGYSVSREKKESFPLTVTSAQKNPTAFYLCASSIATGSNTEAFFGQGTRLTVV.

The V call is TRBV5-1, the J call TRBJ1-1; TRBD1 matches at 7 bases. The CDR3 totals 17 residues. The germline V gene has CDR1 SGHRS and CDR2 YFSETQ. The V gene end was trimmed by 2 bases and the J gene end by 1 base; junction bases not matched to a gene: 11. CDR3 DNA sequence: TGCGCCAGCAGCTTACAGCCTACAGGGGTTTCGAACACTGAAGCTTTCTTT. Translated, it gives CASSLQPTGVSNTEAFF.

The V gene is TRBV10-3, the J gene TRBJ2-1; 11 bases match TRBD2. Germline CDR1 is ENHRY and CDR2 is SYGVKD. V shed 6 bases, J shed 7 bases, and the junction held 8 bases outside the gene matches. The CDR3 runs 15 residues. CDR3 amino acids: CAIRSLAGDRNEQFF. CDR3 nucleotide sequence: TGTGCCATCAGGTCACTAGCGGGAGATCGGAATGAGCAGTTCTTC.

The J gene is TRBJ2-7, the V gene TRBV9; 9 positions agree with TRBD1. The length of the CDR3 is 15 residues. The ends lost 1 base at V and 5 bases at J; junction bases unmatched: 7. In germline, CDR1 is SGDLS, CDR2 YYNGEE. Written as DNA, the CDR3 is TGTGCCAGCAGCGTACGAGGGACAGGGATGGACGAGCAGTACTTC. Encoded protein: CASSVRGTGMDEQYF.

This clonotype occurred a few times. The CDR3 coding sequence is TGTGCCAGCAACGACCCGGGGGCTGGCTATGGCTACACCTTC. As protein: CASNDPGAGYGYTF. The rearrangement links TRBV6-5 to TRBJ1-2; weak D call: TRBD1 (6 bases). This CDR3 spans 14 amino acids. Germline-derived CDR1 and CDR2 are MNHEY and SVGAGI. Trimming removed 7 bases from V and 4 bases from J, with 16 bases in between.

The table lists this clonotype with a few counts. The CDR3 sequence: CASSLSSKAEPYEQYF. CDR3 DNA: TGCGCCAGCAGCTTGTCATCGAAAGCGGAGCCCTACGAGCAGTACTTC. The V call is TRBV5-1, the J call TRBJ2-7, with a weak D call TRBD2 (5 bases). The CDR3 has 16 residues. The V and J ends lost 1 base and 2 bases respectively, with 16 bases between them. CDR1 is SGHRS and CDR2 is YFSETQ in the germline V gene.

This chain connects TRBV4-3 to TRBJ2-7; D is uncertain. The CDR3 has 15 amino acids. CDR1 and CDR2 from the germline V gene are LGHNA and YSLEER. Deletions cut 0 bases from V and 0 bases from J, with 9 bases between. The CDR3 nucleotides are TGCGCCAGCAGCCAAGACCGGTCATCCTCCTACGAGCAGTACTTC. It is translated as CASSQDRSSSYEQYF.